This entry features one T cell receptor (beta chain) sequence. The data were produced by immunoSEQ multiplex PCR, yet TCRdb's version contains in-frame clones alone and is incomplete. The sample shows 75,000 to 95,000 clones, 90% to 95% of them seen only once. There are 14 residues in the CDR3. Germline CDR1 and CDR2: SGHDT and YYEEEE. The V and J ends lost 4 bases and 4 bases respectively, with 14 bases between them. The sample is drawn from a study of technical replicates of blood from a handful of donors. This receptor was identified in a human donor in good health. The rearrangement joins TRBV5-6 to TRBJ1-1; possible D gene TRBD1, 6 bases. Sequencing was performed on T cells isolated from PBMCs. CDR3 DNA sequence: TGTGCCAGCAGCGTACAGGGAGGGGTCACTGAAGCTTTCTTT. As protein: CASSVQGGVTEAFF.